A selection of T cell receptor beta chains follows, all from one sample in a study of identical twins. Each CDR3 protein is one row after TCRdb ran MiXCR on the 5' RACE reads. The table records about 240,000 distinct CDR3 sequences, about 13% of them present only once. The same sample was also used in a study of yellow fever vaccine responses in identical twins.

Sequenced input: memory (CD45RO+) T cells sorted from blood. The origin of the receptors is a woman aged 18-29 years in good health. The CDR3 runs from the conserved cysteine through the conserved F or W. A D gene is named only where the DNA matches it firmly.

CDR3	J	D	V
CASKSGGGPETQYF	TRBJ2-5	TRBD2	TRBV10-2
CASSLKVAGFTDTQYF	TRBJ2-3	TRBD2	TRBV7-8
CASSKVHRSYEQYF	TRBJ2-7	NA	TRBV21-1
CASQFGLAYEQYF	TRBJ2-7	TRBD2	TRBV27
CASSLVISQETQYF	TRBJ2-5	NA	TRBV5-1
CATSREGTVSSPLHF	TRBJ1-6	TRBD1	TRBV15
CASSLAGELAGGYEQYF	TRBJ2-7	TRBD2	TRBV7-7
CASNRARDEKLFF	TRBJ1-4	NA	TRBV7-9
CASSEWGGSDTQYF	TRBJ2-3	NA	TRBV10-2
CSVRTGQNSPLHF	TRBJ1-6	TRBD1	TRBV29-1
CASSQAVAPYEQYF	TRBJ2-7	NA	TRBV7-8
CAWTVQTGSSYNSPLHF	TRBJ1-6	TRBD1	TRBV30
CASSPGTGGANVLTF	TRBJ2-6	NA	TRBV18
CASSPRGGGRETQYF	TRBJ2-5	NA	TRBV3-1
CASSSGDRDSYEQYF	TRBJ2-7	TRBD1	TRBV5-1